Sequencing of this TCR beta chain was carried out in a study of shared clonotypes between healthy human individuals. Background on the study: Donors consisted of two women and three men between 18 and 49.

Donors were Caucasian adults residing in Nashville, Tennessee, USA. Every immunoSEQ plate was one replicate of a subset's evenly spread DNA. On ten immunoSEQ deep assay plates, unsorted PBMC DNA was sequenced. Sequenced by immunoSEQ multiplex PCR; TCRdb stores in-frame clones only, minus some. The sample holds about 450,000 clones, 75% to 85% seen once. The CDR3 length is 14 residues. Germline lookup yields CDR1 SGHRS and CDR2 YFSETQ. The trim removed 0 bases at V and 13 bases at J, leaving 10 bases unmatched. The J gene is TRBJ2-5, the V gene TRBV5-1; 9 bases match TRBD1. This sequence was found in a woman between 35 and 50 years old in good health. Some clones in this sample may be carry-over from other donors' samples. Sequencing input: PBMCs. CDR3: CASSLEGQGPPTYF. In DNA, the CDR3 is TGCGCCAGCAGCTTGGAGGGACAGGGACCTCCTACGTACTTC.